This T cell receptor (beta chain) stems from a study of blood T cell repertoires in COVID-19. TCRdb keeps only in-frame clones here, not all; method: immunoSEQ multiplex PCR. The sample has over 70,000 clones, 75% to 85% seen once. The TCR was taken from a woman over 75 with acute or convalescent COVID-19. Sequencing was performed on peripheral blood.

This chain's CDR3 is CASSRRQGSTEAFF. CDR3 nucleotides: TGTGCCAGCAGCCGTAGACAGGGAAGTACTGAAGCTTTCTTT. The chain employs TRBV27 and TRBJ1-1, with 7 bases fitting TRBD1. The V segment lost 6 bases and the J segment 5 bases; nucleotides outside the gene matches: 9. Germline V lookup: CDR1 MNHEY, CDR2 SMNVEV (reference sequence). The CDR3 sequence is 14 residues long.